The clone carrying this T cell receptor (beta chain) was picked up a small number of times. The record originates from a study of T-cell reconstitution after alpha-beta-depleted transplantation in children. A TCRbeta library incorporating unique molecular identifiers was prepared. From the PCR reads, TCRdb called clonotypes with MiXCR, one entry per CDR3 protein. The profile shows 170,000 or so distinct CDR3 sequences, about 6.8% of them singletons. The CDR3 loop spans 13 amino acids. Germline V gene lookup returns CDR1 SGHTA and CDR2 FQGNSA. V was pared by 5 bases and J by 4 bases, with 4 bases of the junction left unmatched.

The receptor's source is a human donor who donated a stem cell graft to a child with Wiskott-Aldrich syndrome. This material consisted of PBMCs from the stem cell graft donor, taken from the stem cell graft. The V call is TRBV7-2, the J call TRBJ2-7; 8 nucleotides line up with TRBD1. This CDR3 reads CASSQGQEYEQYF. The CDR3 nucleotides read TGTGCCAGCAGCCAGGGACAGGAATACGAGCAGTACTTC.